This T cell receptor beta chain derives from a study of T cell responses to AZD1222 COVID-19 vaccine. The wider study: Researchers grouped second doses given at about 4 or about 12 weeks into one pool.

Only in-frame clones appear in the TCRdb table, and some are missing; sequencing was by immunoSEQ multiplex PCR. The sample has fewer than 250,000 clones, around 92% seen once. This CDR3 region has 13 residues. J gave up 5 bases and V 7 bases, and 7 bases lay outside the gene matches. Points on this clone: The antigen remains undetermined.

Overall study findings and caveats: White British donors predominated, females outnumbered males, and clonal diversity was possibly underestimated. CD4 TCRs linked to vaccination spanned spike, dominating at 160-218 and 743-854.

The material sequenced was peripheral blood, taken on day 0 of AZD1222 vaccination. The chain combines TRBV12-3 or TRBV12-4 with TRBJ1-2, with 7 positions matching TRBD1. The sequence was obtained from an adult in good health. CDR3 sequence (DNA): TGTGCCAGCACCGGACAGGTCATTTATGGCTACACCTTC. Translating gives CASTGQVIYGYTF.